The clone carrying this T cell receptor (beta chain) was seen a handful of times. The sample comes from a study of early T cells in non-severe SARS-CoV-2 infection. Individual cDNA molecules carried attached unique molecular identifiers. TCRdb re-called the 5' RACE reads with MiXCR, one entry per CDR3 protein. The sample records more than 85,000 distinct CDR3 sequences, around 13% being singletons. The CDR3 sequence is 14 residues long. CDR1 is SQVTM, CDR2 ANQGSEA, per germline. The rearrangement links TRBV29-1 to TRBJ2-4; D ambiguous. The TCR comes from an adult who was a healthcare worker with PCR-confirmed SARS-CoV-2 infection or an uninfected control (not recorded which). Sequencing was performed on whole blood. The CDR3 nucleotides are TGCCAAACAAAAATAAACCGGGCCAAAAACATTCAGTACTTC. This gives the protein CQTKINRAKNIQYF.